Following are 8 T cell receptor beta chains from one sample sequenced in a study of graft-versus-host responses after intestinal transplantation (dated by TCRdb to 2020 to 2022). The protocol used for the library was the immunoSEQ multiplex PCR assay. Imported from immuneACCESS, the table was reduced by TCRdb to in-frame sequences with V and J called. These copies leave out some clones; in studies compared against another copy, an unresolved V gene accounts for under half, and the cause of the remainder is not known. The table for this sample lists tens of thousands of clones; about nine tenths of them were counted only once. Together, the top ten hold approximately 0.64% of the sample. The starting material was PBMCs, obtained 98 days after intestinal transplantation. Every receptor here comes from a human patient who received an intestinal transplant, so some T cells may come from the graft donor.

The rearrangement joins TRBV28 to TRBJ2-3; D is unclear. From germline, CDR1 is MDHEN and CDR2 SYDVKM. Trimming pared 7 bases from V and 2 bases from J, leaving 4 bases between. CDR3 size: 11 residues. This chain's CDR3 is CASTHTDTQYF. CDR3 sequence (DNA): TGTGCCAGCACTCACACAGATACGCAGTATTTT.

The rearrangement uses TRBV6-1 and TRBJ1-1, with 9 bases lining up with TRBD1. V shed 0 bases and J 4 bases; nucleotides not matched to a gene: 3. CDR3 length: 15 amino acids. Per the germline V gene, CDR1 is MNHNS and CDR2 is SASEGT. In nucleotides, the CDR3 is TGTGCCAGCAGTGAAGCAGGGACAGGGAGCACTGAAGCTTTCTTT. Encoded protein: CASSEAGTGSTEAFF.

The V call is TRBV5-1, the J call TRBJ2-7, with D possibly matching TRBD1 (6 bases). Trimming left V 5 bases short and J 2 bases short, with 11 bases between. Per germline, CDR1 SGHRS and CDR2 YFSETQ. The CDR3 is 13 residues long. For the CDR3, the DNA is TGCGCCAGCAGTTATAGGGGGACCTACGAGCAGTACTTC. It is translated as CASSYRGTYEQYF. The full variable domain, completed using reference TRBV5-1 and TRBJ2-7, is KAGVTQTPRYLIKTRGQQVTLSCSPISGHRSVSWYQQTPGQGLQFLFEYFSETQRNKGNFPGRFSGRQFSNSRSEMNVSTLELGDSALYLCASSYRGTYEQYFGPGTRLTVT.

The table lists this clone with a few counts. V and J are TRBV7-9 and TRBJ2-3, with TRBD2 matching 13 bases. Germline lookup yields CDR1 SEHNR and CDR2 FQNEAQ (reference sequence). The CDR3 loop spans 16 amino acids. The ends lost 5 bases at V and 4 bases at J; junction bases unmatched: 6. In DNA form, the CDR3 reads TGTGCCAGCAGCCCAACTAGCGGGGGGGTCGCAGATACGCAGTATTTT. Translating it yields CASSPTSGGVADTQYF. Based on the CDR3 plus reference TRBV7-9 and TRBJ2-3, the full variable domain is DTGVSQNPRHKITKRGQNVTFRCDPISEHNRLYWYRQTLGQGPEFLTYFQNEAQLEKSRLLSDRFSAERPKGSFSTLEIQRTEQGDSAMYLCASSPTSGGVADTQYFGPGTRLTVL.

The chain recombines TRBV4-1 with TRBJ2-5; D is undetermined. The CDR3 spans 14 residues. CDR1 is MGHRA and CDR2 is YSYEKL in the germline V gene. The V end lost 1 base, the J end lost 1 base, and 7 bases lay between the germline ends. CDR3 coding DNA: TGCGCCAGCAGCCAAGCTAGAAGCCAAGAGACCCAGTACTTC. Translated, it gives CASSQARSQETQYF.

This chain uses TRBV10-3 with TRBJ1-5; D is possibly TRBD1 (5 bases). In germline, CDR1 is ENHRY, CDR2 SYGVKD. Trimming stripped 3 bases from V and 4 bases from J, with 10 bases between. The CDR3 has 14 residues. The CDR3 nucleotides are TGTGCCATCAGTGATGCCGGGGCGAATCAGCCCCAGCATTTT. Translated: CAISDAGANQPQHF.

The chain carries TRBV7-3 and TRBJ1-2; 8 bases match TRBD1. This CDR3 has 13 residues. Per the germline V gene, CDR1 is SGHTA and CDR2 is FQGTGA. Trimming at V came to 4 bases and at J to 7 bases, leaving 5 bases not matched to a gene. CDR3 DNA sequence: TGTGCCAGCAGCTCTGGACAGGGTACTGGCTACACCTTC. Translated, it gives CASSSGQGTGYTF. The full variable domain, in which reference TRBV7-3 and TRBJ1-2 provide the parts outside the CDR3, is GAGVSQTPSNKVTEKGKYVELRCDPISGHTALYWYRQSLGQGPEFLIYFQGTGAADDSGLPNDRFFAVRPEGSVSTLKIQRTERGDSAVYLCASSSGQGTGYTFGSGTRLTVV.

This chain links TRBV27 with TRBJ2-1, with TRBD2 identical over 9 bases. The CDR3 totals 14 residues. CDR1 is MNHEY and CDR2 is SMNVEV in the germline V gene (reference sequence). Germline trimming cut 7 bases from V and 3 bases from J; bases unmatched to any gene: 4. DNA of the CDR3: TGTGCCAGCACGAGACTAGCGGACTACAATGAGCAGTTCTTC. Translated, it gives CASTRLADYNEQFF.